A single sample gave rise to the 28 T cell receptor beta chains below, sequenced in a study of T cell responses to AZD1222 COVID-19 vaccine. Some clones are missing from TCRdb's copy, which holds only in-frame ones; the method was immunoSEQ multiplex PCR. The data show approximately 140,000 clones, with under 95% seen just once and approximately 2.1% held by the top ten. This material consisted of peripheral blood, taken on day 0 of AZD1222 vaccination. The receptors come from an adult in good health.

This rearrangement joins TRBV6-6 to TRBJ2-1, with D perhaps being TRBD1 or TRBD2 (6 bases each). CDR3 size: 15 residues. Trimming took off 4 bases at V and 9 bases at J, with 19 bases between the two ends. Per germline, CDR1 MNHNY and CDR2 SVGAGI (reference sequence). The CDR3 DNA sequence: TGTGCCAGCAGTTCGGGACCGGGGGCTGCTGGTGAGCAGTTCTTC. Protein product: CASSSGPGAAGEQFF.

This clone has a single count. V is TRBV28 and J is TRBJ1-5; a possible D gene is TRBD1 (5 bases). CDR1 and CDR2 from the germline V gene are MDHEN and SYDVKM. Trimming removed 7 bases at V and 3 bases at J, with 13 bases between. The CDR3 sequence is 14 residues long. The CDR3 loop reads CASTPGGNNQPQHF. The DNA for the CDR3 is TGTGCCAGCACCCCGGGGGGTAACAATCAGCCCCAGCATTTT.

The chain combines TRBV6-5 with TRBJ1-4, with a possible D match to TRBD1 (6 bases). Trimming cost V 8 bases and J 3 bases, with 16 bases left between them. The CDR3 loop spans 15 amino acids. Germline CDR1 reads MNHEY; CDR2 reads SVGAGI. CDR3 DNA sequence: TGTGCCAGCTCTGAACAGGGTTCGTCTAATGAAAAACTGTTTTTT. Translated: CASSEQGSSNEKLFF.

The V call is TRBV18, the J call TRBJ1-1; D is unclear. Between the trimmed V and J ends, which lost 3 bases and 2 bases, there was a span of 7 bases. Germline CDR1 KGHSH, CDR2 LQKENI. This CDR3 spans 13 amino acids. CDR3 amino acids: CASSPGSNTEAFF. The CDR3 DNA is TGTGCCAGCTCACCGGGTAGCAACACTGAAGCTTTCTTT.

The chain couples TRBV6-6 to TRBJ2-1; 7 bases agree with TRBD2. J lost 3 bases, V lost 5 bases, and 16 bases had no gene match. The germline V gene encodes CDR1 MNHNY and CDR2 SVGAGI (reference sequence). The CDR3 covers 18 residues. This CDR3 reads CASSRWAGVVGIYNEQFF. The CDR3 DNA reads TGTGCCAGCAGTCGGTGGGCGGGAGTAGTGGGGATCTACAATGAGCAGTTCTTC.

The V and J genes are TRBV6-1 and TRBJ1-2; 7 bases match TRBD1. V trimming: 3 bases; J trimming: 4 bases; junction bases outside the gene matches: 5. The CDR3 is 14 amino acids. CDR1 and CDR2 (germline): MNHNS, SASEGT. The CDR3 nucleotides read TGTGCCAGCAGTGATCGGACAGGTTCCTATGGCTACACCTTC. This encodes CASSDRTGSYGYTF.

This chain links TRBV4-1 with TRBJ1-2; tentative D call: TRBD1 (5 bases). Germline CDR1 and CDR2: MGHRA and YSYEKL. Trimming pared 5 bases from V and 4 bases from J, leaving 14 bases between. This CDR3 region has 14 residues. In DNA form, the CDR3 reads TGCGCCAGCAGCACGACCCGGGACGCCTATGGCTACACCTTC. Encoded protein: CASSTTRDAYGYTF.

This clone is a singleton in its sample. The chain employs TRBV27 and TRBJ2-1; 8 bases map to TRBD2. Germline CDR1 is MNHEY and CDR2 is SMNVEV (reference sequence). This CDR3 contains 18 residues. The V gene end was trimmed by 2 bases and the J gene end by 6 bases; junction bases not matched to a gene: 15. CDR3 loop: CASSLLAVRGGPPNEQFF. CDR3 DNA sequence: TGTGCCAGCAGTTTACTAGCTGTCCGGGGGGGCCCCCCCAATGAGCAGTTCTTC.

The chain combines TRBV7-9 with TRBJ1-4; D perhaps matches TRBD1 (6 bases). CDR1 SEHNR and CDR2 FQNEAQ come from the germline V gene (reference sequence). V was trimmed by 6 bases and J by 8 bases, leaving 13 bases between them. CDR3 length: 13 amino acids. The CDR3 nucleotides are TGTGCCAGCAGTTTACAGGGAAACGAAAAACTGTTTTTT. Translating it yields CASSLQGNEKLFF.

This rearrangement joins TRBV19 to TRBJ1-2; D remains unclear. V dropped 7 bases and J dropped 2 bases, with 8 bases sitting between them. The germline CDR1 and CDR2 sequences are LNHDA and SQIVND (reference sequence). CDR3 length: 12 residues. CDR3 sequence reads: CASTEQNYGYTF. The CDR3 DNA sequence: TGTGCCAGTACAGAACAGAACTATGGCTACACCTTC.

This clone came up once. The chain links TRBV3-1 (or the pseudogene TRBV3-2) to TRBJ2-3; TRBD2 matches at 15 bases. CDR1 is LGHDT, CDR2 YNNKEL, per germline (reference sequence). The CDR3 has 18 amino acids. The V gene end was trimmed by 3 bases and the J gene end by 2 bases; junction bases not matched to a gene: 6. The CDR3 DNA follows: TGTGCCAGCAGCCAGACAGGACTAGCGGGGGGGATCACAGATACGCAGTATTTT. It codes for CASSQTGLAGGITDTQYF.

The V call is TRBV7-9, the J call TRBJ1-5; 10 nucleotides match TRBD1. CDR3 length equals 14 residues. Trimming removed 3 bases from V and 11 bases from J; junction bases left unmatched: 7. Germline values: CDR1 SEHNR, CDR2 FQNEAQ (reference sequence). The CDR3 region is CASSFETGGVTQHF. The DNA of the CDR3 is TGTGCCAGCAGCTTCGAGACAGGGGGCGTAACCCAGCATTTT.

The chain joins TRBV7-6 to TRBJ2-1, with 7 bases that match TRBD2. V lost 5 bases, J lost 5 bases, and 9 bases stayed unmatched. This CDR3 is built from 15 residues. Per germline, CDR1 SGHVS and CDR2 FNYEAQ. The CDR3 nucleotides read TGTGCCAGCAGCGGACTAGGTCTATATGACAATGAGCAGTTCTTC. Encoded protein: CASSGLGLYDNEQFF.

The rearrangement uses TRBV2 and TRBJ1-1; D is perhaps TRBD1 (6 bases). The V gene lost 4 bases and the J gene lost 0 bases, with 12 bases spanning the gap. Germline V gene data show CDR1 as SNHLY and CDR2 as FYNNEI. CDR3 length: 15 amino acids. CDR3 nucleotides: TGTGCCAGCAGTGGAACCAGGGGAATGAACACTGAAGCTTTCTTT. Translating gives CASSGTRGMNTEAFF.

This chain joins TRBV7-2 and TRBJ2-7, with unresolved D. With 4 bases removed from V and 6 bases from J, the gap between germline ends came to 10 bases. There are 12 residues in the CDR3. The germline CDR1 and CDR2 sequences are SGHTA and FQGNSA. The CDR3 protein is CASSSSGFEQYF. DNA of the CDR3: TGTGCCAGCAGCTCCTCGGGCTTCGAGCAGTACTTC.

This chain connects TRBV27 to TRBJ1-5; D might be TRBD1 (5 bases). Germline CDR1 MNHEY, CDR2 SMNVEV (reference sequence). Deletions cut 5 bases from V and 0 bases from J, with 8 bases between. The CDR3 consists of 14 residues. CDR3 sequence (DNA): TGTGCCAGCAGTCCTGACAGTAGCAATCAGCCCCAGCATTTT. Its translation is CASSPDSSNQPQHF.

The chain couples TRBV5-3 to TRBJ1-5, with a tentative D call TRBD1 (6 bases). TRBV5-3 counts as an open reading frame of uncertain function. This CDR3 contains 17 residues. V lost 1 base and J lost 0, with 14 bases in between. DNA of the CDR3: TGTGCCAGAAGCTTGTTGGGGGGCCCTTATAGCAATCAGCCCCAGCATTTT. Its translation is CARSLLGGPYSNQPQHF.

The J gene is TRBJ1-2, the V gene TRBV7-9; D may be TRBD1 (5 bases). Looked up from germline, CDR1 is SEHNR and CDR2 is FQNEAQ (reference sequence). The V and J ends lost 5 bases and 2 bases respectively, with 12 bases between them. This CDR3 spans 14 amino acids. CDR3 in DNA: TGTGCCAGCAGCGCAAGGGACCGAAACTATGGCTACACCTTC. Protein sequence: CASSARDRNYGYTF.

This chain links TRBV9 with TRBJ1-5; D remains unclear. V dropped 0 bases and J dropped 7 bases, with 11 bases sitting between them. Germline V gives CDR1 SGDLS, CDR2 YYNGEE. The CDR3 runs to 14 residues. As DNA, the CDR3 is TGTGCCAGCAGCGTAGAGGGAGGGAACCAGCCCCAGCATTTT. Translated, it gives CASSVEGGNQPQHF.

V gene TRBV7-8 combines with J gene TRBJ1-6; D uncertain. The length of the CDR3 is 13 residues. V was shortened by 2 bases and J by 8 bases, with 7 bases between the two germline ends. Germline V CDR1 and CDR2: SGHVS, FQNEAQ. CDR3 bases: TGTGCCAGCAGCTTAAGATTCGATTCACCCCTCCACTTT. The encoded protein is CASSLRFDSPLHF.

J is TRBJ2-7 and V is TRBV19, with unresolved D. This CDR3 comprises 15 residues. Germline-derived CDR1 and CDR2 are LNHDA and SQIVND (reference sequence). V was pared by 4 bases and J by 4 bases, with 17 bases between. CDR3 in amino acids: CASSSAGPFAYEQYF. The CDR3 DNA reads TGTGCCAGTAGTAGTGCAGGTCCCTTCGCATACGAGCAGTACTTC.

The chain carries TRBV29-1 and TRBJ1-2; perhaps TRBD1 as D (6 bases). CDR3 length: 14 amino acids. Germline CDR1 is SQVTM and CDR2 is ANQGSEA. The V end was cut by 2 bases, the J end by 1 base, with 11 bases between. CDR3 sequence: CSVELARGNYGYTF. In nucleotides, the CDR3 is TGCAGCGTTGAATTGGCCAGGGGTAACTATGGCTACACCTTC.

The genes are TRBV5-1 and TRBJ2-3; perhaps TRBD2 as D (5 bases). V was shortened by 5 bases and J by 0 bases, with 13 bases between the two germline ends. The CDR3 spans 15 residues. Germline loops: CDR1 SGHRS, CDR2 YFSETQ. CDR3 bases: TGCGCCAGCAGGACAATCAGCGGCAGCACAGATACGCAGTATTTT. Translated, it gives CASRTISGSTDTQYF. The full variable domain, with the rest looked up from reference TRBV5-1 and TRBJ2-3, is KAGVTQTPRYLIKTRGQQVTLSCSPISGHRSVSWYQQTPGQGLQFLFEYFSETQRNKGNFPGRFSGRQFSNSRSEMNVSTLELGDSALYLCASRTISGSTDTQYFGPGTRLTVL.

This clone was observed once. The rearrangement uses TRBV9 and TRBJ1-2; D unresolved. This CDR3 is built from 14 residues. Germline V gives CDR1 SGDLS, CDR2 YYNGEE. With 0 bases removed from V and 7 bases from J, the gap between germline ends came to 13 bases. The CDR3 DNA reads TGTGCCAGCAGCGTAGGGCTCAGGTCGGGTGGCTACACCTTC. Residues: CASSVGLRSGGYTF.

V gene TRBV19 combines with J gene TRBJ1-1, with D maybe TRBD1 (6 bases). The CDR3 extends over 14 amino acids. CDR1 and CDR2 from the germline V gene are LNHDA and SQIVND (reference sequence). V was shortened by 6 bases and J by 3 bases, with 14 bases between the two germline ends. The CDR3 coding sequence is TGTGCCAGTAGCCTCGAGGGGGGGGACACTGAAGCTTTCTTT. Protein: CASSLEGGDTEAFF.

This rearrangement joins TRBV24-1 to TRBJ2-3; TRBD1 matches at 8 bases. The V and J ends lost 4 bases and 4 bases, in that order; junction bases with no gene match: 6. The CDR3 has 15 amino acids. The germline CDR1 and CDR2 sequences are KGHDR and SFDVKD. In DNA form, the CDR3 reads TGTGCCACCAGTGACCCCCAGGGGGCGGCAGATACGCAGTATTTT. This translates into CATSDPQGAADTQYF.

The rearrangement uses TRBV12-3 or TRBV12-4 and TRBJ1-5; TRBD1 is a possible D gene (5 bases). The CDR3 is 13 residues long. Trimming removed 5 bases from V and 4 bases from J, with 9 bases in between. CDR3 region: CASSPQENQPQHF. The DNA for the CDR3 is TGTGCCAGCAGTCCACAGGAGAATCAGCCCCAGCATTTT.

CDR3 in DNA: TGTGCCAGCAGTGAAGGAATAAATAGGCAGGGTAAAGGGACCCAGTACTTC. Translated: CASSEGINRQGKGTQYF. V is TRBV2 and J is TRBJ2-5; perhaps TRBD1 as D (5 bases). V lost 1 base to trimming and J lost 7 bases, with 22 bases between them. The length of the CDR3 is 17 residues. Germline V CDR1 and CDR2: SNHLY, FYNNEI.